Listed here are 31 T cell receptor beta chains from one sample, sequenced in a study of beta chain features in type 1 diabetes. Study-wide results and limits: TCRB CDR3s were moderately but significantly shorter in Type 1 diabetes patients in all four CD4+ subsets.

Expressed TCRB transcripts were sequenced, since all the RNA that had been isolated was reverse transcribed. Produced via immunoSEQ multiplex PCR; TCRdb's table is partial and in-frame only. The sample contains 250,000 or so clones, more than 11% of which appear only once. These receptors' antigens are unknown. The sample taken for sequencing was naive CD4+ T cells from blood. The receptors stem from a man aged 25-40 years with type 1 diabetes.

The rearrangement joins TRBV4-1 to TRBJ2-7, with 12 bases lining up with TRBD1. After removal of 1 base from V and 4 bases from J, the junction contained 5 bases not matched to a gene. Germline-derived CDR1 and CDR2 are MGHRA and YSYEKL. There are 16 residues in the CDR3. CDR3 nucleotides: TGCGCCAGCAGCCAAGGCCCGGGACAGGGGGCTTACGAGCAGTACTTC. Translating gives CASSQGPGQGAYEQYF.

The chain couples TRBV12-1 to TRBJ2-1; the table gives TRBD2 as D, unverified against the DNA. TRBV12-1 represents a pseudogene. The CDR3 is 15 residues long. CDR3 sequence reads: CASSFYREAGSEQFF. The CDR3 DNA reads TGTGCCAGCAGCTTCTATAGGGAGGCGGGGAGTGAGCAGTTCTTC.

This clone turned up a few times. The chain links TRBV7-2 to TRBJ2-6; D unclear. Germline CDR1 reads SGHTA; CDR2 reads FQGNSA. Between the trimmed V and J ends, which lost 5 bases and 0 bases, there was a span of 8 bases. The CDR3 contains 15 residues. The CDR3 sequence is CASSPTSSGANVLTF. CDR3 DNA sequence: TGTGCCAGCAGCCCAACGAGCTCTGGGGCCAACGTCCTGACTTTC.

This clone was found a few times. The chain employs TRBV30 and TRBJ1-1, with D maybe TRBD1 (6 bases). The CDR3 contains 13 residues. Germline lookup yields CDR1 GTSNPN and CDR2 SVGIG (reference sequence). The germline V and J ends were trimmed by 1 base and 2 bases, with 8 bases remaining between them. The CDR3 reads CAWSDRANTEAFF. The CDR3, as DNA: TGTGCCTGGAGTGACAGGGCAAACACTGAAGCTTTCTTT.

The rearrangement uses TRBV5-1 and TRBJ2-5; 8 bases align to TRBD2. CDR1 and CDR2 (germline): SGHRS, YFSETQ. This CDR3 spans 13 amino acids. V trimming: 7 bases; J trimming: 5 bases; junction bases outside the gene matches: 7. The CDR3 coding sequence is TGCGCCAGCCTCAGCCCGGGAGGGGAGACCCAGTACTTC. This gives the protein CASLSPGGETQYF.

This clone has a handful of counts. The chain employs TRBV6-6 and TRBJ2-5, with D uncertain. This CDR3 is 13 amino acids long. With 0 bases removed from V and 7 bases from J, the gap between germline ends came to 9 bases. Germline V CDR1 and CDR2: MNHNY, SVGAGI (reference sequence). CDR3 protein: CASSYSRRVTQYF. Written as DNA, the CDR3 is TGTGCCAGCAGTTACTCTAGGAGAGTGACCCAGTACTTC.

The chain carries TRBV27 and TRBJ2-5, with a tentative D call TRBD2 (7 bases). Germline lookup yields CDR1 MNHEY and CDR2 SMNVEV (reference sequence). Trimming shortened V by 5 bases and J by 5 bases, and 15 bases separated the two germline ends. The CDR3 has 14 residues. The CDR3 coding sequence is TGTGCCAGCAGTACCCGGACGGGGGGCGAGACCCAGTACTTC. Protein product: CASSTRTGGETQYF.

In this sample, this clone turned up a few times. This rearrangement joins TRBV19 to TRBJ1-1, with D tentatively TRBD1 (5 bases). The CDR3 runs 14 residues. V lost 5 bases, J lost 3 bases, and 13 bases lay in between. In germline, CDR1 is LNHDA, CDR2 SQIVND (reference sequence). CDR3 region: CASSRQTAHTEAFF. DNA of the CDR3: TGTGCCAGTAGTCGACAGACAGCCCACACTGAAGCTTTCTTT.

The CDR3 loop reads CASSREDRSIYGYTF. Written as DNA, the CDR3 is TGTGCCAGCAGCCGCGAGGACAGATCGATCTATGGCTACACCTTC. This rearrangement joins TRBV13 to TRBJ1-2, with a weak D call TRBD1 (6 bases). The germline gives CDR1 PRHDT, CDR2 FYEKMQ (reference sequence). Trimming took 5 bases from V and 4 from J, leaving 17 bases between them. The CDR3 runs to 15 residues.

This clone occurred a few times. The rearrangement joins TRBV7-9 to TRBJ1-3; TRBD1 is a possible D gene (5 bases). The V end was cut by 5 bases, the J end by 0 bases, with 11 bases between. This CDR3 region has 15 residues. Germline values: CDR1 SEHNR, CDR2 FQNEAQ (reference sequence). The CDR3 coding sequence is TGTGCCAGCAGCAAACTGGGGGGCTCTGGAAACACCATATATTTT. Its translation: CASSKLGGSGNTIYF.

This clone was found a few times. The chain employs TRBV5-4 and TRBJ2-7; 8 nucleotides match TRBD1. Germline values: CDR1 SGHNT, CDR2 YYREEE (reference sequence). After removal of 6 bases from V and 5 bases from J, the junction contained 16 bases not matched to a gene. The CDR3 is made up of 16 amino acids. In DNA form, the CDR3 reads TGTGCCAGCACTGTTGGGGGGCCCCAGGGGGCCCACGAGCAGTACTTC. Translated: CASTVGGPQGAHEQYF.

The CDR3 loop reads CASSPRGAASYNEQFF. In nucleotides, the CDR3 is TGTGCCAGCAGCCCTAGAGGAGCAGCCTCCTACAATGAGCAGTTCTTC. The rearrangement links TRBV11-2 to TRBJ2-1, with D hard to call. Per the germline V gene, CDR1 is SGHAT and CDR2 is FQNNGV. This CDR3 has 16 residues. V lost 5 bases and J lost 0, with 14 bases in between.

The gene calls are TRBV29-1 and TRBJ2-3, with D possibly being TRBD1 (6 bases). The germline gives CDR1 SQVTM, CDR2 ANQGSEA. V was pared by 1 base and J by 1 base, with 12 bases between. CDR3 length equals 15 residues. CDR3 sequence reads: CSVEGGQRGTDTQYF. CDR3 sequence (DNA): TGCAGCGTTGAAGGGGGACAAAGGGGCACAGATACGCAGTATTTT.

The CDR3 DNA reads as TGTGCCTGGAGTGGACAGACCAACACTGAAGCTTTCTTT. Translated: CAWSGQTNTEAFF. The V gene is TRBV30, the J gene TRBJ1-1; tentative D call: TRBD1 (5 bases). The germline V gene has CDR1 GTSNPN and CDR2 SVGIG (reference sequence). The CDR3 is 13 amino acids. Trimming removed 1 base from V and 2 bases from J, with 8 bases in between. The complete variable domain, with remaining parts taken from reference TRBV30 and TRBJ1-1, reads SQTIHQWPATLVQPVGSPLSLECTVEGTSNPNLYWYRQAAGRGLQLLFYSVGIGQISSEVPQNLSASRPQDRQFILSSKKLLLSDSGFYLCAWSGQTNTEAFFGQGTRLTVV.

This chain links TRBV10-3 with TRBJ2-7; 8 bases line up with TRBD2. Germline lookup yields CDR1 ENHRY and CDR2 SYGVKD. The V segment lost 7 bases and the J segment 3 bases; nucleotides outside the gene matches: 8. CDR3 size: 14 residues. Here the CDR3 reads CAINSGENSYEQYF. The CDR3 DNA is TGTGCCATCAATAGCGGGGAAAACAGCTACGAGCAGTACTTC.

This clone turned up a few times. The chain uses TRBV7-2 and TRBJ2-5, with TRBD2 matching 7 bases. The CDR3 loop spans 15 amino acids. With 2 bases clipped from V and 1 base from J, the junction kept 4 bases outside the gene matches. In germline, CDR1 is SGHTA, CDR2 FQGNSA. The CDR3 sequence is CASSLSGRGQETQYF. The CDR3 coding sequence is TGTGCCAGCAGCTTAAGTGGGAGGGGCCAAGAGACCCAGTACTTC.

A few counts support this clone. The rearrangement joins TRBV19 to TRBJ2-6; maybe TRBD1 (5 bases). Deletions cut 3 bases from V and 1 base from J, with 7 bases between. The CDR3 runs 15 residues. Germline-derived CDR1 and CDR2 are LNHDA and SQIVND (reference sequence). CDR3 sequence (DNA): TGTGCCAGTAGTATTCAGGGTTCTGGGGCCAACGTCCTGACTTTC. Protein: CASSIQGSGANVLTF.

This clone was detected only a few times. The chain links TRBV7-9 to TRBJ2-3; TRBD2 aligns across 8 bases. Germline assignment: CDR1 SEHNR and CDR2 FQNEAQ (reference sequence). The CDR3 is made up of 14 amino acids. With V trimmed by 5 bases and J by 3 bases, 4 bases remained unmatched. DNA for the CDR3: TGTGCCAGCAGCCCAATAGCGGGAACAGATACGCAGTATTTT. Translated, it gives CASSPIAGTDTQYF. Together with reference TRBV7-9 and TRBJ2-3, the CDR3 gives the full variable domain: DTGVSQNPRHKITKRGQNVTFRCDPISEHNRLYWYRQTLGQGPEFLTYFQNEAQLEKSRLLSDRFSAERPKGSFSTLEIQRTEQGDSAMYLCASSPIAGTDTQYFGPGTRLTVL.

This clone was counted only a few times. V gene TRBV4-2 combines with J gene TRBJ1-1, with 7 bases aligning to TRBD1. The CDR3 has 16 residues. Looked up from germline, CDR1 is LGHNA and CDR2 is YNFKEQ. The junction had 10 bases not matched to a gene; V was cut back by 4 bases and J by 2 bases. The CDR3 is CASSRLGQLFNTEAFF. The CDR3 DNA is TGTGCCAGCAGCCGCCTGGGACAGCTTTTTAACACTGAAGCTTTCTTT.

V usage is TRBV7-2 and J usage is TRBJ2-3, with D possibly matching TRBD1 (6 bases). The CDR3 has 14 amino acids. From germline, CDR1 is SGHTA and CDR2 FQGNSA. Trimming stripped 5 bases from V and 0 bases from J, with 9 bases between. The CDR3 nucleotides are TGTGCCAGCAGCCGAGGACAGAGCACAGATACGCAGTATTTT. Protein: CASSRGQSTDTQYF.

The rearrangement links TRBV28 to TRBJ2-7; weak D call: TRBD1 (6 bases). This CDR3 comprises 14 residues. With 6 bases removed from V and 2 bases from J, the gap between germline ends came to 14 bases. Germline V CDR1 and CDR2: MDHEN, SYDVKM. CDR3 DNA: TGTGCCAGCAGGGAACAGGGTGGGGCCTACGAGCAGTACTTC. Its protein product is CASREQGGAYEQYF.

This clone has a handful of counts. The genes are TRBV7-8 and TRBJ2-5, with no clear D. In germline, CDR1 is SGHVS, CDR2 FQNEAQ. V was trimmed by 5 bases and J by 5 bases, leaving 9 bases between them. The CDR3 spans 12 residues. CDR3 region: CASSPAGETQYF. CDR3 coding DNA: TGTGCCAGCAGCCCCGCCGGGGAGACCCAGTACTTC.

The CDR3 DNA reads TGTGCCAGCAGCGTAGGGGGCTCCGGCGTTAATGAGCAGTTCTTC. The encoded protein is CASSVGGSGVNEQFF. This chain joins TRBV9 and TRBJ2-1; TRBD1 might be the D (5 bases). The germline V gene has CDR1 SGDLS and CDR2 YYNGEE. V was cut by 0 bases and J by 7 bases, with 14 bases left in between. This CDR3 has 15 amino acids.

In this sample, this clone turned up a few times. V and J are TRBV29-1 and TRBJ2-1; D perhaps matches TRBD1 (5 bases). The V end lost 6 bases, the J end lost 0 bases, and 9 bases lay between the germline ends. This CDR3 is 13 amino acids long. Germline lookup yields CDR1 SQVTM and CDR2 ANQGSEA. The CDR3 protein is CSVDSSSYNEQFF. The CDR3 DNA sequence: TGCAGCGTAGACAGCAGCTCCTACAATGAGCAGTTCTTC.

This clone showed up just a few times. V is TRBV19 and J is TRBJ2-1; 10 positions agree with TRBD1. The CDR3 totals 16 residues. Germline V gene data show CDR1 as LNHDA and CDR2 as SQIVND (reference sequence). V dropped 3 bases and J dropped 8; count of bases not matched to a gene: 10. DNA for the CDR3: TGTGCCAGTAGTATCATAGCCGGGACAGGGGTCTATGAGCAGTTCTTC. This translates into CASSIIAGTGVYEQFF.

CDR3 bases: TGCGCCAGCAGCCCGAGCGGGAGGTCCAATGAGCAGTTCTTC. It translates to CASSPSGRSNEQFF. The chain couples TRBV5-1 to TRBJ2-1; 9 bases agree with TRBD2. The V and J ends lost 4 bases and 6 bases, in that order; junction bases with no gene match: 5. The CDR3 is 14 amino acids. In germline, CDR1 is SGHRS, CDR2 YFSETQ.

This clone was seen only a few times. The rearrangement links TRBV5-4 to TRBJ2-5; perhaps TRBD2 as D (6 bases). Between the trimmed V and J ends, which lost 0 bases and 7 bases, there was a span of 13 bases. CDR3 length equals 14 residues. Germline loops: CDR1 SGHNT, CDR2 YYREEE (reference sequence). CDR3 protein: CASSLEGPGRTQYF. In nucleotides, the CDR3 is TGTGCCAGCAGCTTGGAGGGCCCCGGGAGGACCCAGTACTTC.

This sequence joins TRBV5-4 and TRBJ1-2; possible D gene TRBD1, 6 bases. CDR3 length: 14 amino acids. Germline lookup yields CDR1 SGHNT and CDR2 YYREEE (reference sequence). Trimming left V 4 bases short and J 5 bases short, with 15 bases between. CDR3 in DNA: TGTGCCAGCAGCCAAGAAACAGGGACATATGGCTACACCTTC. Its protein product is CASSQETGTYGYTF.

J is TRBJ1-2 and V is TRBV5-4; D unclear. V was shortened by 0 bases and J by 4 bases, with 10 bases between the two germline ends. The CDR3 is made up of 14 amino acids. Germline V gene lookup returns CDR1 SGHNT and CDR2 YYREEE (reference sequence). The CDR3 protein is CASSLGRGSYGYTF. CDR3 in DNA: TGTGCCAGCAGCTTGGGACGAGGCAGCTATGGCTACACCTTC.

This clone was seen a few times. The CDR3 loop is CASRRVPVTYNEQFF. The CDR3 region has the DNA TGCGCCAGCAGACGGGTCCCCGTCACCTACAATGAGCAGTTCTTC. The chain has TRBV4-1 and TRBJ2-1; D unclear. Germline V gene lookup returns CDR1 MGHRA and CDR2 YSYEKL. V was cut by 6 bases and J by 2 bases, with 14 bases left in between. This CDR3 has 15 amino acids.

V gene TRBV6-1 combines with J gene TRBJ1-2; weak D call: TRBD1 (5 bases). V was trimmed by 5 bases and J by 3 bases, leaving 10 bases between them. The CDR3 is 13 residues long. Germline CDR1 reads MNHNS; CDR2 reads SASEGT. The CDR3 DNA reads TGTGCCAGCAGTCCGGGGGAGGACTATGGCTACACCTTC. Protein product: CASSPGEDYGYTF.